This T cell receptor beta chain originates from a study of T cell clones after liver transplantation. V gave up 3 bases and J gave up 4 bases; unmatched junction bases: 9. Looked up from germline, CDR1 is KGHSH and CDR2 is LQKENI. The CDR3 is 15 amino acids. Sequenced by immunoSEQ multiplex PCR; TCRdb stores in-frame clones only, minus some. The data contain around 110,000 clones, about nine tenths of them seen just once; the ten biggest clones take up roughly 0.8%. Sample: CD4+ T cells from blood, taken 12 months after liver transplant. The chain is built from TRBV18 and TRBJ2-7; 7 bases are a match to TRBD1. The receptor comes from a human patient who received a liver transplant. The graft donor may account for some of the T cells. CDR3 sequence reads: CASSPYRDSGYEQYF. The CDR3 bases are TGTGCCAGCTCACCGTACCGGGACAGCGGATACGAGCAGTACTTC.